This T cell receptor beta chain was obtained from a study of T cell responses to AZD1222 COVID-19 vaccine (dated by TCRdb to about 2021). With regard to the full study: AZD1222 recipients given second doses at about 4 weeks or at about 12 weeks were pooled, since spike-specific TCR depth and breadth were not found to differ between the two schedules. TCR sequencing covered some 240 trial participants: 207 given two doses of AZD1222 and some 25 given two doses of MenACWY control vaccine. Trial participants were enrolled by age into 18-55, 56-69 and 70-plus year subgroups, with around 140, 26 and 57 TCR-sequenced participants respectively. The paper as a whole reports these results and caveats: Participants were mostly white British, with more females than males. The authors suggested clonal diversity may have been underestimated. Conclusions about previously exposed vaccinees are limited, since just six AZD1222 recipients were seropositive for SARS-CoV-2 at baseline. After two AZD1222 doses, spike-specific TCR breadth and depth were significantly higher than at day 0 and than in MenACWY recipients. Because no day 14 peak-response samples were available, the repertoires could be characterized only after the peak T cell response. The 56-69-year group was small, and its depth increase did not reach significance, likely because of low power. Reportedly, almost half of the unique spike-specific TCRs recognized epitopes lying outside the regions that are mutated in the B.1.351 and B.1.1.7 variants. The vaccine-associated CD4 TCRs covered the entire spike protein, and the dominant responses fell in regions 160-218 and 743-854.

The CDR3 regions of human TCRbeta chains were analyzed by immunosequencing. The source study handled its data this way. Repertoire TCRs were checked for matches against a reference library of SARS-CoV-2-specific TCRs that had been generated using the MIRA antigen-specificity platform. Breadth meant the fraction of unique TCRs that were SARS-CoV-2-associated, whereas depth meant the fraction of total T cells that were SARS-CoV-2-associated. Using the MIRA data, each spike-specific TCR was mapped to the spike region that the TCR reacts to and placed in a CD4 or CD8 class. Log10-transformed breadth and depth values were compared by one-way ANOVA with Sidak's multiple comparisons tests. This immuneACCESS table, as held by TCRdb, lists in-frame sequences with V and J called but not all clones. Of the missing ones, under half trace to an unresolved V gene in checked studies; the others have no known cause. The DNA gave D and trimming, while V, J and clone size come from that table. The sample table lists approximately 190,000 clones, over 80% of them with a count of one. Over 1% of the sample is held by the ten biggest clonotypes.

This clone has only a few counts. It has no known antigen specificity. Base quality data are lacking; no much larger clone is found one base away. The CDR1 and CDR2 encoded by the germline V gene are KGHDR and SFDVKD. The CDR3 contains 13 residues, cysteine and phenylalanine counted. The read is trimmed to its CDR3 DNA, 39 bases read in frame from base 1. V is pared back by 6 bases and J by 7 bases, with 12 bases lying between the germline termini. The intended sense of this specimen's time point label: baseline before first vaccination. Vaccinee samples came from UK trials COV001 and COV002, including a single-blind randomized controlled phase 2/3 trial of AZD1222 (ChAdOx1 nCoV-19) in healthy adults. For TCRbeta chain sequencing, PBMC samples were collected from trial participants at day 0 and at day 28 after the second dose.

Sequenced material: peripheral blood, taken on day 0 of AZD1222 vaccination. The rearranged chain carries TRBV24-1 and TRBJ1-5; a confident D gene designation cannot be given. This clonotype originated in an adult in good health. The CDR3: CATSSTGEQPQHF. The DNA is as follows: TGTGCCACCAGTTCTACCGGGGAACAGCCCCAGCATTTT.